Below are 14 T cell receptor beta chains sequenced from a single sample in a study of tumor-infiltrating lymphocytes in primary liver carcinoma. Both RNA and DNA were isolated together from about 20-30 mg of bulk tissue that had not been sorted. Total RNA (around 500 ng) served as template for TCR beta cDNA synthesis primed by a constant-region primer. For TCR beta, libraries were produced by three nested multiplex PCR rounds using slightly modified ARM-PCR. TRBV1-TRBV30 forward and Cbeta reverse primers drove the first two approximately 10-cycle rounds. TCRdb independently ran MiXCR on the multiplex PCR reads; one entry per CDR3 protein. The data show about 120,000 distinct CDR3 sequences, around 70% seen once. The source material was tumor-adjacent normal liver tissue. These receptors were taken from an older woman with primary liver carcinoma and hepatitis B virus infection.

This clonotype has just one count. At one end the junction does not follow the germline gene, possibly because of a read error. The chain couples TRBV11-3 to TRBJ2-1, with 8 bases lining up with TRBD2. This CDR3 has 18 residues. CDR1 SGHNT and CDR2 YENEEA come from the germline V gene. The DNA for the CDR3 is TGTGCCAGCGGCTCCTTCGGAGTAGCGGGATTGTCCTACAATGAGCAATTCTTC. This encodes CASGSFGVAGLSYNEQFF.

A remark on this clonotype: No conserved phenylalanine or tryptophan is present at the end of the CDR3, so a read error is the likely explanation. CDR3 residues: CASRLGGGFGNQPQHL. The DNA of the CDR3 is TGTGCCAGCCGCCTGGGAGGTGGCTTCGGCAATCAGCCCCAGCATCTT. The chain has TRBV6-1 and TRBJ1-5; D remains ambiguous. This CDR3 spans 16 amino acids. Looked up from germline, CDR1 is MNHNS and CDR2 is SASEGT. The V end lost 8 bases, the J end lost 2 bases, and 19 bases lay between the germline ends.

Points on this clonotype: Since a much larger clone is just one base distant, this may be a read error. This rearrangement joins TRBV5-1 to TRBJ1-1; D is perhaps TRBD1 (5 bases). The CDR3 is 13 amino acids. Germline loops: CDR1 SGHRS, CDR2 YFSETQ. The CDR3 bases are TGCGCCAGCAGCTTCGGGGGGTCCCCTGAAGCTATCTTT. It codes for CASSFGGSPEAIF. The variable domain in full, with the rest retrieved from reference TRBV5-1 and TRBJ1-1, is KAGVTQTPRYLIKTRGQQVTLSCSPISGHRSVSWYQQTPGQGLQFLFEYFSETQRNKGNFPGRFSGRQFSNSRSEMNVSTLELGDSALYLCASSFGGSPEAIFGQGTRLTVV.

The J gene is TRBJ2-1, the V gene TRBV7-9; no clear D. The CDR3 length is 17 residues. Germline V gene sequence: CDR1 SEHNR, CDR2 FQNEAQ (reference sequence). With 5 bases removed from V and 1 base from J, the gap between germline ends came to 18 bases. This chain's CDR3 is CASSHRTPAKSYNEQFF. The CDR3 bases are TGTGCCAGCAGCCACCGCACGCCAGCGAAGTCCTACAATGAGCAGTTCTTC.

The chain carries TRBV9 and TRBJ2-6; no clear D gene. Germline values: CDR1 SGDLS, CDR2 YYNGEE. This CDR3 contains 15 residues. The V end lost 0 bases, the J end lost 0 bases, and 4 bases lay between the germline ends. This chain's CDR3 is CASSVAPSGANVLTF. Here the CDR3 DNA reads TGTGCCAGCAGCGTAGCGCCCTCTGGGGCCAACGTCCTGACTTTC.

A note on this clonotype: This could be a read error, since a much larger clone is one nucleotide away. The CDR3 is CASRRTVLHNEQFF. CDR3 DNA sequence: TGTGCCAGCAGGCGGACAGTCCTCCACAATGAGCAGTTCTTC. V usage is TRBV28 and J usage is TRBJ2-1, with D possibly TRBD1 on 6 matching bases. The V gene's germline CDR1 is MDHEN and CDR2 SYDVKM. Trimming cost V 6 bases and J 5 bases, with 14 bases left between them. The CDR3 covers 14 residues.

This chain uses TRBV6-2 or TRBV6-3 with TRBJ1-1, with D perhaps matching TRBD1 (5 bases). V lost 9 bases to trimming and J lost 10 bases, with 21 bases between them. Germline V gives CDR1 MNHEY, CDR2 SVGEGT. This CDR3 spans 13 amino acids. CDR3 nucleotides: TGTGCCAGTAGACAGACCGTATGGTTGGCAGCTTTCTTT. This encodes CASRQTVWLAAFF.

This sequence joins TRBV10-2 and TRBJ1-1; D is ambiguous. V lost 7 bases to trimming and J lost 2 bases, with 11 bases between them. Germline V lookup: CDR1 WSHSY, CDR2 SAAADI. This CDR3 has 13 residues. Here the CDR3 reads CASNGFLNTEAFF. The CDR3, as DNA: TGCGCCAGCAATGGGTTTCTAAACACTGAAGCTTTCTTT.

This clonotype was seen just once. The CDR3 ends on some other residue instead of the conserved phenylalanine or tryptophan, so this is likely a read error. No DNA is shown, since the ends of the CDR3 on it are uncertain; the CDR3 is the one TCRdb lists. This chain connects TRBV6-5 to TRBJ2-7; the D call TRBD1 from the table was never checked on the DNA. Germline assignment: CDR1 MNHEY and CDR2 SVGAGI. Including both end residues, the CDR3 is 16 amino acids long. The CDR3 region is CASSYYTGTGGFEKYY.

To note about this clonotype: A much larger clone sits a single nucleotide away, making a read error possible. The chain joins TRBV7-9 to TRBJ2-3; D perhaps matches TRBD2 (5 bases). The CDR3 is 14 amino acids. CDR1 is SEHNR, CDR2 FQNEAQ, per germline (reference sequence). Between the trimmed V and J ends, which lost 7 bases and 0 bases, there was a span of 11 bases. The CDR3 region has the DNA TGTGCCAGCACCTTCTCGGGAAGCACAGATACGCAGTATTTT. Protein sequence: CASTFSGSTDTQYF.

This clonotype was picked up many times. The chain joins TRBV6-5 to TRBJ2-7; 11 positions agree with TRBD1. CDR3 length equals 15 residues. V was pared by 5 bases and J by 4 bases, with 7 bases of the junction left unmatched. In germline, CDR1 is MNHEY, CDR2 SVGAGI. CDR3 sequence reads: CASSAPGQGDYEQYF. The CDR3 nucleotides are TGTGCCAGCAGTGCGCCGGGACAGGGGGATTACGAGCAGTACTTC.

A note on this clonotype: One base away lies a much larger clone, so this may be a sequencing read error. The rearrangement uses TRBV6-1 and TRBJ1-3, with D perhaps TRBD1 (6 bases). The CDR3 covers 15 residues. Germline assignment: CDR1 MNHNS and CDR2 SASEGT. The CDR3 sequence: CACQTGSLSGNTLYF. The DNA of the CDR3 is TGTGCCTGCCAGACAGGCTCCCTCTCTGGAAACACCTTATATTTT.

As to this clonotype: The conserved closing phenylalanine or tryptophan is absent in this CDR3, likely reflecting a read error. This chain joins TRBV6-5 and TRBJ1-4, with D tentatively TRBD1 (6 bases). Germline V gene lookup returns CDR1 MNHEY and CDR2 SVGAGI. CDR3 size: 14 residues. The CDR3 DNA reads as TGTGCCAGCAGTTGGACAGCAACTAATGAAAAGCTGTTTGTT. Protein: CASSWTATNEKLFV.

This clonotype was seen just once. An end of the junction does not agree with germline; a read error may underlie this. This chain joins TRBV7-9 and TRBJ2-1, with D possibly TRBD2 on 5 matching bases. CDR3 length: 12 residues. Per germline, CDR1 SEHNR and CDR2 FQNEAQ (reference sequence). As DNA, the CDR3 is TGTGCCAGTAGCCCCATCGGGAATGAGCAGTCCTTC. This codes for CASSPIGNEQSF.